This entry lists 8 T cell receptor beta chains sequenced from one sample in a study of T cell responses to AZD1222 COVID-19 vaccine. Repertoires were generated with immunoSEQ multiplex PCR, while TCRdb's copy carries only in-frame clones and drops some. The sample lists about 76,000 clones, 90% occurring once. The input for sequencing was peripheral blood, taken on day 0 of AZD1222 vaccination. All receptors come from an adult in good health.

The J gene is TRBJ2-7, the V gene TRBV7-6; TRBD2 matches 7 bases. V lost 5 bases and J lost 6; bases outside the gene matches: 16. This CDR3 is built from 16 residues. The germline CDR1 and CDR2 sequences are SGHVS and FNYEAQ. For the CDR3, the DNA is TGTGCCAGCAGCCCTCCCGCTAGCGGCGGAGCTGGCGAGCAGTACTTC. It specifies CASSPPASGGAGEQYF.

V usage is TRBV7-2 and J usage is TRBJ2-7; D perhaps matches TRBD1 (5 bases). Germline assignment: CDR1 SGHTA and CDR2 FQGNSA. This CDR3 comprises 15 residues. Trimming stripped 1 base from V and 7 bases from J, with 17 bases between. In DNA, the CDR3 is TGTGCCAGCAGCTTAGGGTTCGATGGGGCGCGGGAGCAGTACTTC. It encodes CASSLGFDGAREQYF.

This rearrangement joins TRBV14 to TRBJ1-1, with D possibly TRBD1 on 5 matching bases. This CDR3 has 14 amino acids. V dropped 0 bases and J dropped 3 bases, with 8 bases sitting between them. Looked up from germline, CDR1 is SGHDN and CDR2 is FVKESK. CDR3 in DNA: TGTGCCAGCAGCCAAGATCGGGGGTACACTGAAGCTTTCTTT. Its translation is CASSQDRGYTEAFF.

The chain joins TRBV2 to TRBJ1-2; TRBD1 is a possible D gene (6 bases). Germline-derived CDR1 and CDR2 are SNHLY and FYNNEI. V lost 4 bases, J lost 0 bases, and 24 bases lay in between. The CDR3 consists of 19 residues. Written as DNA, the CDR3 is TGTGCCAGCAGTGTTACCCTCCTTTTCGACAGGACCTCTAACTATGGCTACACCTTC. Translation gives CASSVTLLFDRTSNYGYTF. Combining the CDR3 with reference TRBV2 and TRBJ1-2 gives the whole variable domain EPEVTQTPSHQVTQMGQEVILRCVPISNHLYFYWYRQILGQKVEFLVSFYNNEISEKSEIFDDQFSVERPDGSNFTLKIRSTKLEDSAMYFCASSVTLLFDRTSNYGYTFGSGTRLTVV.

This clone has a single count. The V and J genes are TRBV5-1 and TRBJ2-3, with D possibly being TRBD1 (6 bases). The length of the CDR3 is 14 residues. The germline CDR1 and CDR2 sequences are SGHRS and YFSETQ. V was clipped by 4 bases and J by 6 bases, with 15 bases between them. The CDR3 region is CASSVGGGSDTQYF. In DNA, the CDR3 is TGCGCCAGCAGCGTAGGGGGTGGATCGGATACGCAGTATTTT.

V gene TRBV11-3 combines with J gene TRBJ1-1; D unclear. Per the germline V gene, CDR1 is SGHNT and CDR2 is YENEEA. This CDR3 region has 18 residues. The ends were cut back, 1 base at V and 1 base at J, with 19 bases in the middle. The CDR3 spells CASSLAAFEEEANTEAFF. The CDR3, as DNA: TGTGCCAGCAGCTTAGCCGCTTTTGAGGAAGAGGCGAACACTGAAGCTTTCTTT.

This rearrangement joins TRBV3-1 (or the pseudogene TRBV3-2) to TRBJ1-3; no clear D gene. The CDR3 has 14 residues. Germline V gene data show CDR1 as LGHDT and CDR2 as YNNKEL (reference sequence). V lost 0 bases and J 4 bases, leaving 7 bases between the germline ends. The DNA of the CDR3 is TGTGCCAGCAGCCAAGATTTATCGGGAAACACCATATATTTT. Translated, it gives CASSQDLSGNTIYF.

V usage is TRBV27 and J usage is TRBJ1-3; 7 positions agree with TRBD1. V dropped 4 bases and J dropped 4; count of bases not matched to a gene: 10. Germline V gene lookup returns CDR1 MNHEY and CDR2 SMNVEV (reference sequence). The CDR3 covers 16 residues. CDR3 sequence reads: CASSSAGTDEGNTIYF. DNA for the CDR3: TGTGCCAGCAGTTCGGCCGGGACAGATGAAGGAAACACCATATATTTT.